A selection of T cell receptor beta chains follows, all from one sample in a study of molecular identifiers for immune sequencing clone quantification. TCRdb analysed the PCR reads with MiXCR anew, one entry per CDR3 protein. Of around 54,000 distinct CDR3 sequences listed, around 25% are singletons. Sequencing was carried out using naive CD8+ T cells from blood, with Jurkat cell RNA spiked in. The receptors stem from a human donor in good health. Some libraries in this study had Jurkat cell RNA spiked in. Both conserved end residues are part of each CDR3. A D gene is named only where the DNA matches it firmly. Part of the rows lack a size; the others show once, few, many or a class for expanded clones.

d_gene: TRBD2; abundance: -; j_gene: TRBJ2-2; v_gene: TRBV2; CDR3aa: CASIPTSGGAGELFF; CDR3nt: TGTGCCAGTATTCCGACTAGCGGGGGAGCCGGGGAGCTGTTTTTT
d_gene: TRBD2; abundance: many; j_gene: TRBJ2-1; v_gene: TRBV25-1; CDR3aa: CATQGVGRAYNEQFF; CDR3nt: TGTGCCACCCAAGGGGTCGGGAGGGCCTACAATGAGCAGTTCTTC
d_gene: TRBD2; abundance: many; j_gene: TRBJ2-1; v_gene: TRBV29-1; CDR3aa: CSVEAWLAGVNNEQFF; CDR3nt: TGCAGCGTTGAAGCGTGGCTAGCGGGAGTAAACAATGAGCAGTTCTTC
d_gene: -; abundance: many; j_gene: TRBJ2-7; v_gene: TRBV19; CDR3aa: CASSLGTPGEQYF; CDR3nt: TGTGCCAGTAGTTTGGGGACTCCGGGGGAGCAGTACTTC
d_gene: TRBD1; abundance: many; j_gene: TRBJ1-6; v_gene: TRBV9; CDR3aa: CASSVGTGVRPLHF; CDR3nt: TGTGCCAGCAGCGTAGGGACAGGGGTGCGTCCCCTCCACTTT
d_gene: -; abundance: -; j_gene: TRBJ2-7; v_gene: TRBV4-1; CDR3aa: CASSLSGWFYEQYF; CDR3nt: TGCGCCAGCAGCCTCAGCGGGTGGTTCTACGAGCAGTACTTC
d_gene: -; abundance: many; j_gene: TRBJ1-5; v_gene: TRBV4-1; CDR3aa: CASSQPDSSNQPQHF; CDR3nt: TGCGCCAGCAGCCAACCTGACAGTAGCAATCAGCCCCAGCATTTT
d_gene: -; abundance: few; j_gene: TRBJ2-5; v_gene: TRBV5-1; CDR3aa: CASSFLGQIQETQYF; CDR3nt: TGCGCCAGCAGCTTCCTAGGACAGATACAAGAGACCCAGTACTTC
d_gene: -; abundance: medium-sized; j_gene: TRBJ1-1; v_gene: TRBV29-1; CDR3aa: CSVEEGLYLNTEAFF; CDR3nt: TGCAGCGTTGAAGAAGGGCTCTACTTGAACACTGAAGCTTTCTTT
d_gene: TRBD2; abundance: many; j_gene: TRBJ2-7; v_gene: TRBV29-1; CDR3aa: CSVELGTSGVYEQYF; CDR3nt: TGCAGCGTTGAACTTGGAACTAGCGGAGTATACGAGCAGTACTTC
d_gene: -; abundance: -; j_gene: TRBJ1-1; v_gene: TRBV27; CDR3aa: CASSLRAGATEAFF; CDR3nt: TGTGCCAGCAGTTTAAGGGCAGGCGCCACTGAAGCTTTCTTT
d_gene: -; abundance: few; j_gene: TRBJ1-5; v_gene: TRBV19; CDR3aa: CASNQGRSNQPQHF; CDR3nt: TGTGCCAGTAACCAGGGAAGGAGCAATCAGCCCCAGCATTTT
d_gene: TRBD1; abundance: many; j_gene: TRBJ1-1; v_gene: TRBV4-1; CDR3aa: CASSQETGGGTEAFF; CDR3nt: TGCGCCAGCAGCCAAGAGACAGGGGGAGGCACTGAAGCTTTCTTT
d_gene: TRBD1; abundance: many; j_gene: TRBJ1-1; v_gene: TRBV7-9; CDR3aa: CASSPGTGGRGTEAFF; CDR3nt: TGTGCCAGCAGCCCCGGGACAGGGGGTAGAGGCACTGAAGCTTTCTTT
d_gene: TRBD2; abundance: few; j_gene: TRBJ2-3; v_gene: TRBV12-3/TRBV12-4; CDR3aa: CASSFGGGQDTQYF; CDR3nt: TGTGCCAGCAGTTTCGGGGGGGGTCAAGATACGCAGTATTTT
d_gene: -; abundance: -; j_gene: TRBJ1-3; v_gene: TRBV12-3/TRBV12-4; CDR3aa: CASSPLGGINSSGNTIYF; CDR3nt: TGTGCCAGCAGTCCCCTTGGAGGAATTAATAGCTCTGGAAACACCATATATTTT
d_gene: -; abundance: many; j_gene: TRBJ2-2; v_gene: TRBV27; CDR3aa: CASSLSSGELFF; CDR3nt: TGTGCCAGCAGTCTCTCTTCCGGGGAGCTGTTTTTT
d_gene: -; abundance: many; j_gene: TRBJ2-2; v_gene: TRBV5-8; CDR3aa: CASKHSHANTGELFF; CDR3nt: TGTGCCAGCAAACACAGCCATGCGAACACCGGGGAGCTGTTTTTT
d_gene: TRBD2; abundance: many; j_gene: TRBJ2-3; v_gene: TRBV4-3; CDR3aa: CASSRYTGGEDTQYF; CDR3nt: TGCGCCAGCAGCCGGTACACGGGGGGAGAAGATACGCAGTATTTT
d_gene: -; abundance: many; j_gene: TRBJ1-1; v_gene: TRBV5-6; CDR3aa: CASSYDSNTEAFF; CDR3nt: TGTGCCAGCAGCTACGACTCGAACACTGAAGCTTTCTTT
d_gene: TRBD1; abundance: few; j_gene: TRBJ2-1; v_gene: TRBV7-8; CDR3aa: CASSLGRGRAEQFF; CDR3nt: TGTGCAAGCAGCTTAGGCAGGGGGCGAGCTGAGCAGTTCTTC
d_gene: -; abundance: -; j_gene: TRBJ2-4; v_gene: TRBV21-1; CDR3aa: CAGSANSGGEKNIQYF; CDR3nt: TGTGCCGGCAGCGCGAATAGCGGGGGTGAGAAAAACATTCAGTACTTC
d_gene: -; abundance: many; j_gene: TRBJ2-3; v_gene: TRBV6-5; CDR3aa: CASGGPGMSSTDTQYF; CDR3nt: TGTGCCAGCGGCGGGCCCGGGATGTCTAGCACAGATACGCAGTATTTT
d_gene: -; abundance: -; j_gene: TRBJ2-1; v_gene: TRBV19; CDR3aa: CASSIRGYNEQFF; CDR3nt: TGTGCCAGTAGTATTCGGGGGTACAATGAGCAGTTCTTC
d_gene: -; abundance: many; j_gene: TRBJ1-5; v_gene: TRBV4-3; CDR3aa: CASSQFRDSNQPQHF; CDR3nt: TGCGCCAGCAGCCAATTCAGGGATAGCAATCAGCCCCAGCATTTT
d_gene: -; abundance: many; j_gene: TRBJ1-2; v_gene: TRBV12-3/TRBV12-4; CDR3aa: CASSTDGNYGYTF; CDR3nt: TGTGCCAGCAGTACTGACGGAAACTATGGCTACACCTTC
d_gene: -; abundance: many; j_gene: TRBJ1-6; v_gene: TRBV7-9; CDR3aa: CASSLAGAPGNSPLHF; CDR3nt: TGTGCCAGCAGCTTGGCGGGGGCCCCGGGGAATTCACCCCTCCACTTT
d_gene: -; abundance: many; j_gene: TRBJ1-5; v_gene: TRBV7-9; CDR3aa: CASSPGLRQPQHF; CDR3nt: TGTGCCAGCAGCCCCGGACTCCGTCAGCCCCAGCATTTT
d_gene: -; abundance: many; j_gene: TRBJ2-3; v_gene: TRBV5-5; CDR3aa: CASSELDTQYF; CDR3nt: TGTGCCAGCAGCGAACTAGATACGCAGTATTTT
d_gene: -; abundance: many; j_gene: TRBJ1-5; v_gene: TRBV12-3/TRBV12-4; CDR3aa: CASNLAGLDQPQHF; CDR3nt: TGTGCCAGCAACCTGGCGGGGCTGGACCAGCCCCAGCATTTT
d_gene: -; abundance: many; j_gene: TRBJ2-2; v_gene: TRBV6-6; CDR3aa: CASSYVAAGELFF; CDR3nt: TGTGCCAGCAGTTACGTGGCAGCCGGGGAGCTGTTTTTT
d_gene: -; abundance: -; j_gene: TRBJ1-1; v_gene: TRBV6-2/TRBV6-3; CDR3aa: CASRYSGGSTEAFF; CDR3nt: TGTGCCAGCAGGTACTCGGGGGGAAGCACTGAAGCTTTCTTT
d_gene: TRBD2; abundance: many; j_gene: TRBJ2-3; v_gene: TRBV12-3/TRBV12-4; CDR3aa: CASGRPGLVQDTQYF; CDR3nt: TGTGCCAGCGGGCGACCGGGACTAGTTCAAGATACGCAGTATTTT
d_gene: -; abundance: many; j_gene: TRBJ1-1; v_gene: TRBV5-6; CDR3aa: CASSFGDGNTEAFF; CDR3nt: TGTGCCAGCAGCTTTGGGGACGGAAACACTGAAGCTTTCTTT
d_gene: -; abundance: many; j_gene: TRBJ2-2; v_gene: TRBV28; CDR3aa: CASSPLRAGELFF; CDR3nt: TGTGCCAGCAGTCCTCTTAGGGCCGGGGAGCTGTTTTTT
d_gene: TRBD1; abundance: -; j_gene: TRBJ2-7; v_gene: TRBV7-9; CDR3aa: CASSRDSERYEQYF; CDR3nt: TGTGCCAGCAGCCGGGACAGTGAGCGCTACGAGCAGTACTTC
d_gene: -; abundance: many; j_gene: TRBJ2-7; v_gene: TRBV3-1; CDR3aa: CASSQERQTTSYEQYF; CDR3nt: TGTGCCAGCAGCCAAGAGCGACAGACAACTTCCTACGAGCAGTACTTC
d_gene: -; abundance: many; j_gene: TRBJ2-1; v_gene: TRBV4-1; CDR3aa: CASSPSPSFNEQFF; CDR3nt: TGCGCCAGCAGCCCAAGTCCTAGCTTCAATGAGCAGTTCTTC
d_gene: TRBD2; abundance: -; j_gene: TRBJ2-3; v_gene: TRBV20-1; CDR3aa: CSARAPGGSTETQYF; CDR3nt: TGCAGTGCTAGAGCTCCCGGCGGGAGCACAGAGACGCAGTATTTT
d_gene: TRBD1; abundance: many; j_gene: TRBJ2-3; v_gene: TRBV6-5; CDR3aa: CASSYRDRAPDTQYF; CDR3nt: TGTGCCAGCAGTTACCGGGACAGGGCCCCAGATACGCAGTATTTT
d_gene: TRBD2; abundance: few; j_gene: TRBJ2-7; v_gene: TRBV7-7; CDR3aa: CASSRGPGLGAEQYF; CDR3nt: TGTGCTAGCAGCCGAGGACCGGGACTAGGTGCCGAGCAGTACTTC
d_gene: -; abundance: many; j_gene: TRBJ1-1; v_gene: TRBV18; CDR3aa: CASSPPGAGGAEAFF; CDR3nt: TGTGCCAGCTCACCACCGGGGGCAGGAGGGGCTGAAGCTTTCTTT
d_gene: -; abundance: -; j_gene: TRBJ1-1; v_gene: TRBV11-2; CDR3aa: CASSLWGNTEAFF; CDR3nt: TGTGCCAGCAGCCTGTGGGGGAACACTGAAGCTTTCTTT
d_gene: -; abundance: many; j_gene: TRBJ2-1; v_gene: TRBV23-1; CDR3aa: CASSPSKGRPVANEQFF; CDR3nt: TGCGCCAGCAGTCCGTCCAAGGGACGCCCTGTCGCCAATGAGCAGTTCTTC
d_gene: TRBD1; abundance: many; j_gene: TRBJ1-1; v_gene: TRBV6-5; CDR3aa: CASSYIWDRGPTEAFF; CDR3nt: TGTGCCAGCAGTTACATTTGGGACAGGGGGCCCACTGAAGCTTTCTTT